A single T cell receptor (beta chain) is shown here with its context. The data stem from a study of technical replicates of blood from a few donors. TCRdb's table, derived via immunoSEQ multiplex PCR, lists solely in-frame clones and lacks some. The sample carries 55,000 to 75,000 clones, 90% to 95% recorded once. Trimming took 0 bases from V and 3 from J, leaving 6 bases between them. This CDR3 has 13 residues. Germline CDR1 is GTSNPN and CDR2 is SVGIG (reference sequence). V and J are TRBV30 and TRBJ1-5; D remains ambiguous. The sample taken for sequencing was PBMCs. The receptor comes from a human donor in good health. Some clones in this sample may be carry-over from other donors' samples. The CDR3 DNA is TGTGCCTGGAGTGTAAGAGCCAATCAGCCCCAGCATTTT. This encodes CAWSVRANQPQHF.